What follows are 25 T cell receptor beta chains derived from one specimen sequenced in a study of cytomegalovirus exposure and HLA in healthy donors. The data were produced by immunoSEQ multiplex PCR, yet TCRdb's version contains in-frame clones alone and is incomplete. The table has over 60,000 clones, 85% to 95% seen once. Sequencing was performed on PBMCs. These TCRs come from a man aged 18 to 30 in good health and CMV-seronegative.

As concerns this clone: Additional DNA sequences in this sample encode the identical CDR3. The chain is built from TRBV4-2 and TRBJ1-1; D not resolved. V was shortened by 0 bases and J by 4 bases, with 6 bases between the two germline ends. This CDR3 is built from 13 residues. Germline CDR1 LGHNA, CDR2 YNFKEQ. CDR3 bases: TGTGCCAGCAGCCAAGACCTGAGCACTGAAGCTTTCTTT. Amino acid sequence: CASSQDLSTEAFF.

This CDR3 is CASSYKRGAGETQYF. In DNA, the CDR3 is TGTGCCAGCAGTTACAAGCGGGGGGCGGGGGAGACCCAGTACTTC. This chain links TRBV6-5 with TRBJ2-5; TRBD2 matches 9 bases. The CDR3 is 15 amino acids. V lost 2 bases and J lost 5; bases outside the gene matches: 6. Per the germline V gene, CDR1 is MNHEY and CDR2 is SVGAGI.

This sequence joins TRBV7-9 and TRBJ1-1, with D uncertain. V was pared by 5 bases and J by 1 base, with 11 bases between. Germline V CDR1 and CDR2: SEHNR, FQNEAQ (reference sequence). The CDR3 has 14 amino acids. The CDR3, as DNA: TGTGCCAGCAGCGCAACCAATAGGAACACTGAAGCTTTCTTT. This sequence encodes CASSATNRNTEAFF.

The chain links TRBV19 to TRBJ1-1; D not resolved. The germline CDR1 and CDR2 sequences are LNHDA and SQIVND (reference sequence). CDR3 length: 13 amino acids. V dropped 4 bases and J dropped 6 bases, with 12 bases sitting between them. The CDR3 DNA reads as TGTGCCAGTAGTAGTCGGAGTTCCGCTGAAGCTTTCTTT. Translation: CASSSRSSAEAFF.

V gene TRBV7-2 combines with J gene TRBJ1-2; 11 bases line up with TRBD1. With V trimmed by 4 bases and J by 6 bases, 4 bases remained unmatched. The CDR3 is 14 residues long. Germline-derived CDR1 and CDR2 are SGHTA and FQGNSA. The CDR3 loop is CASSWGQGVNGYTF. The DNA of the CDR3 is TGTGCCAGCAGCTGGGGACAGGGGGTCAATGGCTACACCTTC. Full variable domain (outside the CDR3, taken from reference TRBV7-2 and TRBJ1-2): GAGVSQSPSNKVTEKGKDVELRCDPISGHTALYWYRQSLGQGLEFLIYFQGNSAPDKSGLPSDRFSAERTGGSVSTLTIQRTQQEDSAVYLCASSWGQGVNGYTFGSGTRLTVV.

V is TRBV13 and J is TRBJ2-6; 9 bases agree with TRBD1. Germline CDR1 and CDR2: PRHDT and FYEKMQ (reference sequence). The ends lost 4 bases at V and 2 bases at J; junction bases unmatched: 9. CDR3 length: 18 amino acids. The CDR3 protein is CASSSTGGAEAGANVLTF. The CDR3 DNA follows: TGTGCCAGCAGCTCGACAGGGGGGGCTGAGGCTGGGGCCAACGTCCTGACTTTC. The complete variable domain, with remaining parts taken from reference TRBV13 and TRBJ2-6, reads AAGVIQSPRHLIKEKRETATLKCYPIPRHDTVYWYQQGPGQDPQFLISFYEKMQSDKGSIPDRFSAQQFSDYHSELNMSSLELGDSALYFCASSSTGGAEAGANVLTFGAGSRLTVL.

The rearrangement joins TRBV14 to TRBJ1-1, with 8 bases identical to TRBD1. The CDR3 has 15 amino acids. V shed 3 bases and J 0 bases; nucleotides not matched to a gene: 3. Germline V gene lookup returns CDR1 SGHDN and CDR2 FVKESK. The CDR3 sequence is CASSHSGGLNTEAFF. CDR3 nucleotides: TGTGCCAGCAGCCATTCAGGGGGCTTGAACACTGAAGCTTTCTTT.

This CDR3 is CASSQGSRLETDTQYF. DNA of the CDR3: TGCGCCAGCAGCCAAGGTTCCCGACTAGAAACAGATACGCAGTATTTT. The chain is built from TRBV4-1 and TRBJ2-3; TRBD2 might be the D (6 bases). The CDR3 is 16 residues long. The V gene lost 1 base and the J gene lost 3 bases, with 14 bases spanning the gap. Germline-derived CDR1 and CDR2 are MGHRA and YSYEKL.

The J gene is TRBJ1-3, the V gene TRBV6-6; D not certain. V lost 6 bases and J lost 3, with 9 bases in between. The CDR3 consists of 13 residues. Germline CDR1 MNHNY, CDR2 SVGAGI (reference sequence). The CDR3 here is CASSRGYGNTIYF. CDR3 DNA sequence: TGTGCCAGCAGCCGGGGATATGGAAACACCATATATTTT.

V usage is TRBV4-1 and J usage is TRBJ1-1; the D is unclear. Germline assignment: CDR1 MGHRA and CDR2 YSYEKL. Trimming took off 0 bases at V and 7 bases at J, with 6 bases between the two ends. This CDR3 is built from 12 residues. The CDR3 DNA sequence: TGCGCCAGCAGCCAAGATATGAGTGAAGCTTTCTTT. This codes for CASSQDMSEAFF.

The chain combines TRBV30 with TRBJ1-3, with D tentatively TRBD1 (5 bases). V lost 5 bases and J lost 0, with 8 bases in between. Germline lookup yields CDR1 GTSNPN and CDR2 SVGIG (reference sequence). This CDR3 spans 13 amino acids. The CDR3 is CAWETGSGNTIYF. The CDR3 DNA follows: TGTGCCTGGGAAACAGGCTCTGGAAACACCATATATTTT.

The chain couples TRBV27 to TRBJ1-2; D gene uncertain. Germline CDR1 and CDR2: MNHEY and SMNVEV (reference sequence). V was clipped by 3 bases and J by 2 bases, with 7 bases between them. There are 13 residues in the CDR3. CDR3 protein: CASSFEGNYGYTF. The CDR3 nucleotides are TGTGCCAGCAGTTTTGAGGGCAACTATGGCTACACCTTC.

The J gene is TRBJ1-4, the V gene TRBV30; 7 positions agree with TRBD1. CDR1 and CDR2 from the germline V gene are GTSNPN and SVGIG (reference sequence). There are 14 residues in the CDR3. Trimming removed 4 bases from V and 5 bases from J; junction bases left unmatched: 7. CDR3 loop: CAWKGDSPNEKLFF. The CDR3 coding sequence is TGTGCCTGGAAGGGGGACAGTCCCAATGAAAAACTGTTTTTT.

The chain uses TRBV6-6 and TRBJ2-7; D might be TRBD1 (6 bases). In germline, CDR1 is MNHNY, CDR2 SVGAGI (reference sequence). The CDR3 has 15 amino acids. V dropped 2 bases and J dropped 3 bases, with 14 bases sitting between them. The CDR3 region has the DNA TGTGCCAGCAGTTACAGTCAGGGACATTTCTACGAGCAGTACTTC. This translates into CASSYSQGHFYEQYF.

This rearrangement joins TRBV21-1 to TRBJ1-1. TRBV21-1 is classified as a pseudogene. The CDR3 has 15 residues. CDR3 loop: CASSKVSRGHTEAFF. Written as DNA, the CDR3 is TGTGCCAGCAGCAAAGTTTCTCGAGGCCACACTGAAGCTTTCTTT.

This clone was seen just once. V is TRBV27 and J is TRBJ1-1; D is ambiguous. The germline V and J ends were trimmed by 4 bases and 4 bases, with 13 bases remaining between them. Germline CDR1 is MNHEY and CDR2 is SMNVEV (reference sequence). CDR3 size: 14 residues. The chain's CDR3 is CASSYYGGSTEAFF. The CDR3 nucleotides are TGTGCCAGCAGTTATTATGGCGGGAGCACTGAAGCTTTCTTT.

The V call is TRBV5-1, the J call TRBJ1-5; 9 bases match TRBD1. Looked up from germline, CDR1 is SGHRS and CDR2 is YFSETQ. The trim removed 2 bases at V and 6 bases at J, leaving 3 bases unmatched. This CDR3 spans 14 amino acids. The CDR3 DNA reads as TGCGCCAGCAGCTTAGGGGACAGGGCTCAGCCCCAGCATTTT. Its protein product is CASSLGDRAQPQHF.

Only a few counts were recorded for this clone. The chain uses TRBV27 and TRBJ1-2, with 7 bases that match TRBD1. Germline V gene lookup returns CDR1 MNHEY and CDR2 SMNVEV (reference sequence). The CDR3 extends over 17 amino acids. With 9 bases clipped from V and 4 bases from J, the junction kept 20 bases outside the gene matches. CDR3 sequence (DNA): TGTGCCAGTCAGGCTCTCTTCACGGGGGCAGGGGGCTATGGCTACACCTTC. It is translated as CASQALFTGAGGYGYTF.

The count of this clone is one. Here the CDR3 reads CAWSARRENTEAFF. The CDR3 coding sequence is TGTGCCTGGTCAGCAAGACGGGAGAACACTGAAGCTTTCTTT. The rearrangement uses TRBV30 and TRBJ1-1; D is ambiguous. Germline lookup yields CDR1 GTSNPN and CDR2 SVGIG (reference sequence). Trimming pared 5 bases from V and 1 base from J, leaving 14 bases between. This CDR3 is 14 amino acids long. Complete variable domain (other parts from reference TRBV30 and TRBJ1-1): SQTIHQWPATLVQPVGSPLSLECTVEGTSNPNLYWYRQAAGRGLQLLFYSVGIGQISSEVPQNLSASRPQDRQFILSSKKLLLSDSGFYLCAWSARRENTEAFFGQGTRLTVV.

The chain uses TRBV19 and TRBJ2-5; 8 bases line up with TRBD1. CDR1 and CDR2 from the germline V gene are LNHDA and SQIVND (reference sequence). The CDR3 consists of 13 residues. Germline trimming cut 6 bases from V and 2 bases from J; bases unmatched to any gene: 2. In nucleotides, the CDR3 is TGTGCCAGTAGGAACAGGGGGCAAGAGACCCAGTACTTC. It translates to CASRNRGQETQYF.

V gene TRBV25-1 combines with J gene TRBJ2-2; possibly TRBD1 for D (6 bases). V was clipped by 6 bases and J by 1 base, with 9 bases between them. Germline assignment: CDR1 MGHDK and CDR2 SYGVNS. This CDR3 spans 14 amino acids. The DNA for the CDR3 is TGTGCCAGCAGGGGGGACAAGAACACCGGGGAGCTGTTTTTT. This translates into CASRGDKNTGELFF. The whole variable domain, filled in from reference TRBV25-1 and TRBJ2-2, reads EADIYQTPRYLVIGTGKKITLECSQTMGHDKMYWYQQDPGMELHLIHYSYGVNSTEKGDLSSESTVSRIRTEHFPLTLESARPSHTSQYLCASRGDKNTGELFFGEGSRLTVL.

CDR3 sequence (DNA): TGCGCCAGCAGCTTGGAATCGGGGGGAGGTCAGCCCCAGCATTTT. It specifies CASSLESGGGQPQHF. The V and J genes are TRBV5-1 and TRBJ1-5; D is perhaps TRBD1 (5 bases). Germline CDR1 reads SGHRS; CDR2 reads YFSETQ. This CDR3 contains 15 residues. V lost 0 bases, J lost 6 bases, and 13 bases lay in between.

The V and J genes are TRBV6-1 and TRBJ1-4; D call uncertain. The CDR3 is 15 residues long. The germline V gene encodes CDR1 MNHNS and CDR2 SASEGT. V gave up 0 bases and J gave up 3 bases, with 8 bases separating them. The CDR3 loop is CASSEAEGANEKLFF. In nucleotides, the CDR3 is TGTGCCAGCAGTGAAGCAGAGGGAGCTAATGAAAAACTGTTTTTT.

The V gene is TRBV29-1, the J gene TRBJ2-3; D remains unclear. Per germline, CDR1 SQVTM and CDR2 ANQGSEA. The V end lost 6 bases, the J end lost 15 bases, and 25 bases lay between the germline ends. The CDR3 runs 13 residues. CDR3 nucleotide sequence: TGCAGCGTCGATGAAGTTCGAGCGTCATCCTCCTATTTT. Amino acids: CSVDEVRASSSYF.

The chain has TRBV7-9 and TRBJ1-3; 8 nucleotides agree with TRBD1. This CDR3 is built from 15 residues. CDR1 is SEHNR, CDR2 FQNEAQ, per germline (reference sequence). J lost 1 base, V lost 4 bases, and 3 bases had no gene match. Here the CDR3 DNA reads TGTGCCAGCAGCTCAGGGGGCAGGTCTGGAAACACCATATATTTT. Encoded protein: CASSSGGRSGNTIYF.